This T cell receptor beta chain was sequenced for a study of technical replicates of blood from several donors. Germline V gene sequence: CDR1 MNHNS, CDR2 SASEGT. Trimming cost V 5 bases and J 4 bases, with 11 bases left between them. CDR3 size: 14 residues. Method: immunoSEQ multiplex PCR; TCRdb's copy keeps in-frame clones and lacks some. This table has about 88,000 clones, less than 95% appearing once. The receptor comes from a human donor in good health. The chain is built from TRBV6-1 and TRBJ1-4, with a tentative D call TRBD1 (6 bases). Sequencing was done on a sample of T cells isolated from PBMCs. The CDR3 DNA reads as TGTGCCAGCAGTCTCGACAGGAGTAATGAAAAACTGTTTTTT. Amino acids: CASSLDRSNEKLFF.